This T cell receptor (beta chain) stems from a study of somatic mutations in cytotoxic T cells in rheumatoid arthritis. The study, taken as a whole, reports: The top CD8+ clone topped 20% of CD8+ cells in about an eighth of the roughly 60 patients. In the expanded CD8+ clones, the antigen targets remained unknown. An age-related increase in CD8+ clonality was seen in rheumatoid arthritis patients but not in healthy controls. Any difference in CD8+ T-cell clonality between patients who had rheumatoid arthritis and healthy controls who were age-matched was not statistically significant.

Assay used: immunoSEQ multiplex PCR; TCRdb lists only in-frame clones, some missing. Among approximately 8,700 clones, around 75% were seen once, and the ten largest hold 35% to 40%. Of note for this clone: Its antigen is not known.

This TCR came from a woman aged 50 to 60 in good health. Sequencing used CD8+ T cells sorted from blood.

CDR3 coding DNA: TGTGCCAGCAGCCAAGATGGGGATGGACCCGGGACAGGGAAAGCTTTCTTT. Translation gives CASSQDGDGPGTGKAFF. The chain couples TRBV4-2 to TRBJ1-1, with 9 bases matching TRBD1. CDR3 length: 17 residues. Germline trimming cut 0 bases from V and 9 bases from J; bases unmatched to any gene: 14. CDR1 and CDR2 from the germline V gene are LGHNA and YNFKEQ.